This is a list of T cell receptor beta chains from one sample in a study of cytomegalovirus exposure and HLA in healthy donors. Some clones are missing from TCRdb's copy, which holds only in-frame ones; the method was immunoSEQ multiplex PCR. The table includes around 70,000 clones, under 85% detected once. Sequenced sample: PBMCs. The source is a woman in her thirties or forties in good health and CMV-seropositive. Both conserved end residues are part of each CDR3. A D gene is named only where the DNA matches it firmly.

-	TRBJ1-5	TRBV30	CALDLGGSNQPQHF	TGTGCCCTCGATTTGGGGGGTAGCAATCAGCCCCAGCATTTT
-	TRBJ2-4	TRBV27	CASSFSGGIIAKNIQYF	TGTGCCAGCAGTTTTAGTGGGGGCATTATAGCCAAAAACATTCAGTACTTC
-	TRBJ2-7	TRBV7-2	CASSLRQGWYEQYF	TGTGCCAGCAGCTTAAGGCAGGGTTGGTACGAGCAGTACTTC
TRBD1	TRBJ2-1	TRBV11-3	CASSETGTGAKNEQFF	TGTGCCAGCAGCGAAACCGGGACAGGGGCTAAAAATGAGCAGTTCTTC
-	TRBJ1-2	TRBV7-2	CASSLAGEDYGYTF	TGTGCCAGCAGCTTAGCGGGGGAGGACTATGGCTACACCTTC
-	TRBJ2-1	TRBV4-3	CASSQGFRLSGNNEQFF	TGCGCCAGCAGCCAGGGTTTCCGACTCTCGGGGAACAATGAGCAGTTCTTC
-	TRBJ1-3	TRBV29-1	CQAYSGNTIYF	TGTCAAGCTTACTCTGGAAACACCATATATTTT
-	TRBJ2-7	TRBV5-1	CASSVGQTYEQYF	TGCGCCAGCAGCGTTGGACAAACCTACGAGCAGTACTTC
TRBD1	TRBJ1-4	TRBV4-1	CASSQDHVGTGREKLFF	TGCGCCAGCAGCCAAGACCACGTGGGGACAGGGAGAGAAAAACTGTTTTTT
-	TRBJ1-2	TRBV28	CASSFSGNYGYTF	TGTGCCAGCAGTTTTTCCGGTAACTATGGCTACACCTTC
-	TRBJ2-5	TRBV28	CASSLRGALEKETQYF	TGTGCCAGCAGCCTCAGGGGGGCCCTGGAGAAAGAGACCCAGTACTTC
TRBD2	TRBJ2-3	TRBV19	CASSLAGGRADTQYF	TGTGCCAGTAGCCTAGCGGGGGGCAGGGCAGATACGCAGTATTTT
-	TRBJ2-5	TRBV5-1	CASSFFRGAQAQYF	TGCGCCAGCAGCTTCTTTCGGGGTGCCCAGGCCCAGTACTTC
-	TRBJ1-2	TRBV27	CASRFIRGNHGYTF	TGTGCCAGCAGGTTCATTCGAGGGAACCATGGCTACACCTTC
TRBD1	TRBJ1-2	TRBV19	CASNSDRRDGYTF	TGTGCCAGTAACTCGGACAGGAGGGATGGCTACACCTTC
TRBD1	TRBJ1-4	TRBV6-6	CASRKETGVEKLFF	TGTGCCAGCAGGAAAGAGACAGGGGTAGAAAAACTGTTTTTT